Shown below are 13 T cell receptor beta chains from a single sample sequenced in a study of T cells in localized non-small cell lung cancer. The assay was immunoSEQ multiplex PCR, and TCRdb's table has in-frame clones only and misses some. The sample holds around 41,000 clones, roughly 86% seen once. This specimen consisted of peripheral blood, obtained before any cancer treatment. These receptor sequences come from a man between 40 and 70 years old with stage I lung adenocarcinoma.

The chain recombines TRBV9 with TRBJ2-3, with 9 bases fitting TRBD1. Looked up from germline, CDR1 is SGDLS and CDR2 is YYNGEE. J gave up 4 bases and V 1 base, and 7 bases lay outside the gene matches. This CDR3 is 16 amino acids long. The CDR3 spells CASSVTGQGSSDTQYF. CDR3 bases: TGTGCCAGCAGCGTAACGGGACAGGGATCTTCAGATACGCAGTATTTT.

The V gene is TRBV27, the J gene TRBJ2-3; TRBD2 is a possible D gene (5 bases). CDR3 size: 15 residues. V lost 0 bases and J 4 bases, leaving 11 bases between the germline ends. CDR1 and CDR2 (germline): MNHEY, SMNVEV (reference sequence). The CDR3 sequence is CASSLSEGVPDTQYF. The CDR3 coding sequence is TGTGCCAGCAGTTTATCAGAGGGAGTCCCAGATACGCAGTATTTT.

The chain couples TRBV11-2 to TRBJ2-5, with 10 bases that match TRBD1. The CDR3 length is 16 residues. Germline trimming cut 3 bases from V and 1 base from J; bases unmatched to any gene: 5. Germline loops: CDR1 SGHAT, CDR2 FQNNGV. The CDR3: CASSFGTGAPQETQYF. The CDR3, as DNA: TGTGCCAGCAGCTTTGGGACAGGGGCGCCCCAAGAGACCCAGTACTTC.

The V gene is TRBV5-6, the J gene TRBJ1-3; D not resolved. Germline V lookup: CDR1 SGHDT, CDR2 YYEEEE. The CDR3 sequence is 14 residues long. V lost 2 bases and J lost 4, with 10 bases in between. The CDR3 protein is CASSFLEVGNTIYF. Here the CDR3 DNA reads TGTGCCAGCAGCTTTCTGGAGGTCGGAAACACCATATATTTT.

The CDR3 region has the DNA TGTGCCAGTAGTATGAGGTTGGGGACAGGTGCCAGCTCCTACGAGCAGTACTTC. It is translated as CASSMRLGTGASSYEQYF. The chain recombines TRBV19 with TRBJ2-7, with 8 bases matching TRBD1. The J segment lost 0 bases and the V segment lost 3 bases, leaving 13 bases of the junction unmatched. The CDR3 loop spans 18 amino acids. Looked up from germline, CDR1 is LNHDA and CDR2 is SQIVND (reference sequence).

The J gene is TRBJ2-7, the V gene TRBV11-3, with 10 nucleotides matching TRBD1. J lost 2 bases, V lost 1 base, and 2 bases had no gene match. From germline, CDR1 is SGHNT and CDR2 YENEEA. The CDR3 contains 15 residues. CDR3 sequence (DNA): TGTGCCAGCAGCTTAGCCGGGACAGGGGCCTACGAGCAGTACTTC. It translates to CASSLAGTGAYEQYF.

The chain is built from TRBV10-1 and TRBJ2-1; the match to TRBD2 covers 14 bases. The CDR3 loop spans 19 amino acids. After removal of 10 bases from V and 1 base from J, the junction contained 15 bases not matched to a gene. Germline V gene sequence: CDR1 WNHNN, CDR2 SYGVQD (reference sequence). The CDR3: CAMGPRLAGGISSYNEQFF. In nucleotides, the CDR3 is TGCGCCATGGGTCCTAGACTAGCGGGAGGGATTTCGTCCTACAATGAGCAGTTCTTC.

This clone was detected only a few times. The J gene is TRBJ2-1, the V gene TRBV6-5; D tentatively fits TRBD1 or TRBD2 (5 bases each). The V end lost 4 bases, the J end lost 15 bases, and 16 bases lay between the germline ends. The CDR3 is 12 amino acids. Germline CDR1 reads MNHEY; CDR2 reads SVGAGI. CDR3 DNA: TGTGCCAGCAGTTCCGCCGGGACCCCGGTGTTCTTC. Translation gives CASSSAGTPVFF.

V is TRBV11-3 and J is TRBJ2-3; 12 bases line up with TRBD2. Germline lookup yields CDR1 SGHNT and CDR2 YENEEA. Trimming at V came to 5 bases and at J to 2 bases, leaving 8 bases not matched to a gene. CDR3 length: 17 amino acids. In nucleotides, the CDR3 is TGTGCCAGCAGCCCTACACTAGCGGGAGGAATCACAGATACGCAGTATTTT. It codes for CASSPTLAGGITDTQYF.

In its sample, this clone was seen once. The V and J genes are TRBV9 and TRBJ2-2; D gene uncertain. Looked up from germline, CDR1 is SGDLS and CDR2 is YYNGEE. Trimming took off 4 bases at V and 0 bases at J, with 4 bases between the two ends. The CDR3 is made up of 13 amino acids. The CDR3 DNA reads as TGTGCCAGCAGCCCGGCGAACACCGGGGAGCTGTTTTTT. It specifies CASSPANTGELFF.

The chain uses TRBV5-6 and TRBJ1-1; D is undetermined. V was shortened by 3 bases and J by 2 bases, with 8 bases between the two germline ends. CDR1 SGHDT and CDR2 YYEEEE come from the germline V gene. The length of the CDR3 is 13 residues. The CDR3 coding sequence is TGTGCCAGCAGCTCCGCAAGAAACACTGAAGCTTTCTTT. Its protein is CASSSARNTEAFF.

The chain has TRBV5-6 and TRBJ2-1; D is undetermined. Per germline, CDR1 SGHDT and CDR2 YYEEEE. The CDR3 contains 16 residues. V shed 3 bases and J shed 2 bases, with 15 bases lying between them. DNA of the CDR3: TGTGCCAGCAGCTCCTCCGGGTTTAGCCCCTACAATGAGCAGTTCTTC. As protein: CASSSSGFSPYNEQFF.

V gene TRBV7-4 combines with J gene TRBJ1-2; D is uncertain. Germline CDR1 and CDR2: SGHVT and SQSDAQ. The CDR3 spans 17 residues. The V gene lost 2 bases and the J gene lost 7 bases, with 23 bases spanning the gap. DNA for the CDR3: TGTGCCAGCAGCTTACAGCCCCGCCTCGATTCACAGTTTGGCTACACCTTC. It codes for CASSLQPRLDSQFGYTF. Full variable domain (outside the CDR3, taken from reference TRBV7-4 and TRBJ1-2): GAGVSQSPRYKVAKRGRDVALRCDSISGHVTLYWYRQTLGQGSEVLTYSQSDAQRDKSGRPSGRFSAERPERSVSTLKIQRTEQGDSAVYLCASSLQPRLDSQFGYTFGSGTRLTVV.